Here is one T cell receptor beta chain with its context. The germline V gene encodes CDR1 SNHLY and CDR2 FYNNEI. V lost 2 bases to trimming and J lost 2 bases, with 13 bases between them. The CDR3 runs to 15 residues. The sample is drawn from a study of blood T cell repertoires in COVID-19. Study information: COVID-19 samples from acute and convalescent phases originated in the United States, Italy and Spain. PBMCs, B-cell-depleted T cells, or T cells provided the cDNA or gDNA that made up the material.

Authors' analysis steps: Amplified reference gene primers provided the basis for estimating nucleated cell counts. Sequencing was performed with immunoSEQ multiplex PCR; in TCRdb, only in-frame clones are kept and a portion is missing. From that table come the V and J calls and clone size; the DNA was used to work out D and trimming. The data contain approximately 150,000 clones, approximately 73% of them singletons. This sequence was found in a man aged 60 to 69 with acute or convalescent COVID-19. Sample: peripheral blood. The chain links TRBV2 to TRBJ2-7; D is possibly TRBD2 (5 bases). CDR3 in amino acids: CASSERMVSAYEQYF. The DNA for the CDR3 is TGTGCCAGCAGTGAAAGGATGGTTAGCGCCTACGAGCAGTACTTC.